This TCR beta chain derives from a study of T cell responses to AZD1222 COVID-19 vaccine. Notes on the study in general: Sampling that yielded the repertoires occurred only after the peak T cell response. Donors were largely white British and mainly female; clonal diversity was possibly underestimated. Nearly half of spike-specific TCRs reportedly target unmutated variant regions. Increased Spike-specific TCR breadth and depth were observed after two AZD1222 doses.

The germline CDR1 and CDR2 sequences are SGHDT and YYEEEE. The CDR3 extends over 15 amino acids. V dropped 5 bases and J dropped 3 bases, with 18 bases sitting between them. The data were produced by immunoSEQ multiplex PCR, yet TCRdb's version contains in-frame clones alone and is incomplete. The table lists fewer than 150,000 clones, just over 85% of them singletons. Turning to this clone: The target antigen is unknown.

V is TRBV5-6 and J is TRBJ2-7; TRBD1 might be the D (6 bases). This TCR derives from an adult who received the AZD1222 COVID-19 vaccine. The starting material was peripheral blood, obtained 28 days after the second AZD1222 dose. The CDR3 DNA reads as TGTGCCAGCAGTCACGCAGGGGCCGGGGACTACGAGCAGTACTTC. Protein product: CASSHAGAGDYEQYF.